This T cell receptor beta chain was documented in a study of blood T cell repertoires in COVID-19. Sequencing was performed with immunoSEQ multiplex PCR; in TCRdb, only in-frame clones are kept and a portion is missing. Among approximately 350,000 clones listed, around 90% were seen once. The sample taken for sequencing was peripheral blood. The source is a woman aged 25 to 39 with COVID-19, enrolled during active disease.

CDR3: CASSAYRGRSTDTQYF. The CDR3, as DNA: TGTGCCAGCAGCGCCTACAGGGGGAGGAGTACAGATACGCAGTATTTT. V gene TRBV5-6 combines with J gene TRBJ2-3, with TRBD1 matching over 8 bases. Germline V gene sequence: CDR1 SGHDT, CDR2 YYEEEE. Trimming at V came to 4 bases and at J to 3 bases, leaving 10 bases not matched to a gene. This CDR3 contains 16 residues.